This TCR beta chain was obtained from a study of graft-versus-host responses after intestinal transplantation. In the case of this clone: Its antigen is unknown.

CDR3 length equals 15 residues. V lost 2 bases and J 5 bases, leaving 16 bases between the germline ends. CDR1 and CDR2 (germline): MNHNS, SASEGT. The assay was immunoSEQ multiplex PCR, and TCRdb's table has in-frame clones only and misses some. Of tens of thousands of clones listed, 90% are singletons. V is TRBV6-1 and J is TRBJ2-7; tentatively, D is TRBD2 (7 bases). The sequence derives from a human donor who received an intestinal transplant. This specimen consisted of unstimulated CD8+ T cells sorted from spleen or lymph node cells, obtained before intestinal transplant. The CDR3 coding sequence is TGTGCCAGCAGTGAAAGGGGGGGGGTTGGCCACGAGCAGTACTTC. This sequence encodes CASSERGGVGHEQYF.